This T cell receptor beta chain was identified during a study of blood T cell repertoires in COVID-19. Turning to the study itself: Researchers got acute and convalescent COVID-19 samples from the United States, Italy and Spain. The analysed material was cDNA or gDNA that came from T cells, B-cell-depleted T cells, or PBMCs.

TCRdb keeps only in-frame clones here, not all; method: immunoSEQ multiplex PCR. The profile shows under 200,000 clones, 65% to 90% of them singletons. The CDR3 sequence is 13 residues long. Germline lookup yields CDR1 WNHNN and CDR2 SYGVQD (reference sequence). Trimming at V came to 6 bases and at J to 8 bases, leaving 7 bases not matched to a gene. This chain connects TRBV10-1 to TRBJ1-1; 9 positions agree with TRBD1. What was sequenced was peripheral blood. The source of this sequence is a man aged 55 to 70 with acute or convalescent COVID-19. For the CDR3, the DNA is TGCGCCAGCAGCCTAGGACAGGGGTCGGAAGCTTTCTTT. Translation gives CASSLGQGSEAFF.